A single sample gave rise to the 17 T cell receptor beta chains below, sequenced in a study of T-cell reconstitution after alpha-beta-depleted transplantation in children. For TCRbeta, the library was prepared with unique molecular identifiers. MiXCR, run by TCRdb on the PCR reads, gives a single entry per CDR3 protein. The sample lists about 310,000 distinct CDR3 sequences, around 20% occurring once. This specimen consisted of PBMCs, mostly from graft donor cells, obtained 180 days after TCRalphabeta/CD19-depleted stem cell transplant. Receptors originate from a male patient aged 10 to 17 who had a stem cell transplant for acute lymphoblastic leukemia, so the T cells may come from the graft donor.

There are many counts of this clonotype. V gene TRBV5-1 combines with J gene TRBJ2-1; 12 nucleotides align to TRBD2. Trimming took 2 bases from V and 3 from J; bases not matched to a gene: 12. CDR1 is SGHRS, CDR2 YFSETQ, per germline. The CDR3 has 19 amino acids. The CDR3 coding sequence is TGCGCCAGCAGCTTACAGGCATTCGGACTAGCGGGGAGCTACAATGAGCAGTTCTTC. Translated, it gives CASSLQAFGLAGSYNEQFF.

The chain has TRBV20-1 and TRBJ1-1; D is unclear. Germline CDR1 reads DFQATT; CDR2 reads SNEGSKA (reference sequence). The V end was cut by 4 bases, the J end by 3 bases, with 15 bases between. This CDR3 is built from 14 residues. The DNA of the CDR3 is TGCAGTGCTATCCCCGGTGGGCTGCACACTGAAGCTTTCTTT. It codes for CSAIPGGLHTEAFF.

This clonotype turned up a few times. V is TRBV2 and J is TRBJ2-7; TRBD1 matches at 8 bases. Per the germline V gene, CDR1 is SNHLY and CDR2 is FYNNEI. Trimming at V came to 7 bases and at J to 1 base, leaving 6 bases not matched to a gene. The CDR3 extends over 14 amino acids. The CDR3 reads CASKYGTGSYEQYF. DNA for the CDR3: TGTGCCAGCAAGTATGGGACAGGTTCCTACGAGCAGTACTTC.

The rearrangement joins TRBV20-1 to TRBJ1-2; D is perhaps TRBD1 (5 bases). The V gene lost 5 bases and the J gene lost 4 bases, with 11 bases spanning the gap. The V gene's germline CDR1 is DFQATT and CDR2 SNEGSKA (reference sequence). The CDR3 extends over 12 amino acids. CDR3: CSALGLRYGYTF. The DNA for the CDR3 is TGCAGTGCTCTGGGACTCCGCTATGGCTACACCTTC.

This clonotype came up once. CDR3 in DNA: TGTGCCAGCAGGGGGACTTTTTACAATGAGCAGTTCTTC. Encoded protein: CASRGTFYNEQFF. The chain recombines TRBV2 with TRBJ2-1; D may be TRBD2 (6 bases). The CDR3 contains 13 residues. CDR1 and CDR2 from the germline V gene are SNHLY and FYNNEI. V lost 6 bases and J lost 4, with 10 bases in between.

With respect to this clonotype: A clone one base away is much larger, so this may be a read error. It is likely a read error, because the conserved phenylalanine at the end of the CDR3 is missing. CDR3 residues: CASSFLGLATPPYEQYL. The DNA of the CDR3 is TGTGCCAGCAGTTTTCTTGGGCTAGCGACACCACCCTACGAGCAGTACTTA. This sequence joins TRBV12-3 or TRBV12-4 and TRBJ2-7, with a tentative D call TRBD2 (6 bases). This CDR3 is built from 17 residues. Trimming took off 3 bases at V and 2 bases at J, with 20 bases between the two ends.

This chain connects TRBV5-1 to TRBJ1-2; D not resolved. The germline gives CDR1 SGHRS, CDR2 YFSETQ. V was pared by 4 bases and J by 5 bases, with 21 bases between. The CDR3 is 16 amino acids. The CDR3: CASSAFQSGLGYGYTF. In nucleotides, the CDR3 is TGCGCCAGCAGCGCCTTCCAGTCGGGGTTAGGATATGGCTACACCTTC.

The chain joins TRBV27 to TRBJ2-2; D is tentatively TRBD1 or TRBD2 (5 bases each). Germline V gene data show CDR1 as MNHEY and CDR2 as SMNVEV (reference sequence). The V and J ends lost 1 base and 3 bases respectively, with 9 bases between them. This CDR3 has 15 residues. CDR3 coding DNA: TGTGCCAGCAGTTTATGGGGACGGTACACCGGGGAGCTGTTTTTT. Protein product: CASSLWGRYTGELFF.

This chain connects TRBV11-2 to TRBJ2-3; D might be TRBD1 (7 bases). This CDR3 region has 16 residues. Trimming pared 5 bases from V and 4 bases from J, leaving 19 bases between. Germline V gene sequence: CDR1 SGHAT, CDR2 FQNNGV. CDR3 sequence: CASSPLVGGGPDTQYF. The CDR3 bases are TGTGCCAGCAGCCCCCTGGTCGGAGGGGGCCCAGATACGCAGTATTTT.

The sample holds a few counts of this clonotype. The CDR3 nucleotides read TGTGCCAGCAGTCCGGGCCCACTGGAAGCTTTCTTT. Translating it yields CASSPGPLEAFF. The chain has TRBV12-3 or TRBV12-4 and TRBJ1-1; no definite D call. CDR3 length equals 12 residues. V dropped 5 bases and J dropped 8 bases, with 12 bases sitting between them.

This clonotype was seen more than once but under ten times. J is TRBJ2-7 and V is TRBV19, with D possibly TRBD1 on 6 matching bases. Germline-derived CDR1 and CDR2 are LNHDA and SQIVND (reference sequence). The germline V and J ends were trimmed by 4 bases and 3 bases, with 10 bases remaining between them. The CDR3 consists of 13 residues. The CDR3 nucleotides are TGTGCCAGTAGTAACAGGGTAGGCTACGAGCAGTACTTC. Translating it yields CASSNRVGYEQYF.

This clonotype was found many times. This chain uses TRBV5-1 with TRBJ1-5; a weak D match, TRBD1 (5 bases). V dropped 0 bases and J dropped 4 bases, with 8 bases sitting between them. In germline, CDR1 is SGHRS, CDR2 YFSETQ. There are 14 residues in the CDR3. CDR3 DNA: TGCGCCAGCAGCTTGGTGGCAGGGAATCAGCCCCAGCATTTT. This encodes CASSLVAGNQPQHF. Looking up the rest from reference TRBV5-1 and TRBJ1-5 gives the full variable domain: KAGVTQTPRYLIKTRGQQVTLSCSPISGHRSVSWYQQTPGQGLQFLFEYFSETQRNKGNFPGRFSGRQFSNSRSEMNVSTLELGDSALYLCASSLVAGNQPQHFGDGTRLSIL.

This clonotype has only a few counts. The chain employs TRBV5-1 and TRBJ2-5; 13 positions match TRBD2. J was trimmed by 4 bases and V by 5 bases; bases with no gene match: 17. This CDR3 has 19 amino acids. CDR1 and CDR2 (germline): SGHRS, YFSETQ. CDR3 DNA sequence: TGCGCCAGCAGGTACAATCGCGGGACTAGCGGGAAAGGAGGAGAGACCCAGTACTTC. Its protein product is CASRYNRGTSGKGGETQYF.

This clonotype was observed a handful of times. The V call is TRBV10-2, the J call TRBJ2-7, with unresolved D. The V gene's germline CDR1 is WSHSY and CDR2 SAAADI. CDR3 length: 14 residues. The germline V and J ends were trimmed by 2 bases and 3 bases, with 11 bases remaining between them. This CDR3 reads CASSELPADYEQYF. CDR3 DNA sequence: TGCGCCAGCAGTGAGCTGCCGGCGGACTACGAGCAGTACTTC.

This chain joins TRBV18 and TRBJ2-1; 7 nucleotides line up with TRBD2. Trimming took 4 bases from V and 10 from J; bases not matched to a gene: 7. The CDR3 is 13 residues long. The V gene's germline CDR1 is KGHSH and CDR2 LQKENI. The CDR3 DNA follows: TGTGCCAGCTCACGATGGACTAGTTTAGAGCAGTTCTTC. Protein product: CASSRWTSLEQFF.

The V call is TRBV7-3, the J call TRBJ2-3; 12 nucleotides match TRBD2. Germline lookup yields CDR1 SGHTA and CDR2 FQGTGA. V gave up 1 base and J gave up 4 bases; unmatched junction bases: 3. The CDR3 totals 16 residues. This CDR3 reads CASSLRLAGVSDTQYF. In DNA form, the CDR3 reads TGTGCCAGCAGCTTAAGACTAGCGGGAGTATCAGATACGCAGTATTTT.

The rearrangement uses TRBV3-1 and TRBJ1-2; D is possibly TRBD1 (6 bases). This CDR3 is built from 13 residues. Between the trimmed V and J ends, which lost 3 bases and 8 bases, there was a span of 13 bases. The germline CDR1 and CDR2 sequences are LGHDT and YNNKEL (reference sequence). In DNA, the CDR3 is TGTGCCAGCAGCCAGACAGGTGCGGGCGGCTACACCTTC. Translated: CASSQTGAGGYTF.